There are many counts of the clone carrying this T cell receptor (beta chain). Compared with germline, one end of the junction differs, possibly owing to a read error. The length of the CDR3 is 15 residues. Germline V CDR1 and CDR2: SGHNT, YYREEE (reference sequence). TCRdb called the 5' RACE reads again in MiXCR, with one record for every CDR3 protein. The sample lists about 39,000 distinct CDR3 sequences, under 4.5% seen once, with around 2.9% in the top ten. This sample was taken from a study of early T cells in non-severe SARS-CoV-2 infection. The sample taken for sequencing was whole blood. The source is an adult who was a healthcare worker with PCR-confirmed SARS-CoV-2 infection or an uninfected control (not recorded which). The V and J genes are TRBV5-4 and TRBJ2-3; a weak D match, TRBD2 (7 bases). The CDR3 loop reads CASSRGGGGTDTRYF. CDR3 DNA sequence: TGTGCCAGCAGCAGGGGGGGAGGAGGCACAGATACGCGGTATTTT.